These T cell receptor beta chains were read from a single sample in a study of identical twins. TCRdb itself ran the 5' RACE reads through MiXCR, one entry per CDR3 protein. This sample has 600,000 to 700,000 distinct CDR3 sequences, with 21% found just once. This same sample was also taken into another study, of T cells expressing NK-cell markers.

Sequenced material: PBMCs. The receptors stem from a woman between 18 and 29 years old in good health. CDR3s include the opening cysteine and the closing phenylalanine or tryptophan. D genes are given only for firm matches. The size of a clone is reported for some rows only, either as once, few or many, or as a class for expanded clones.

cdr3_length	v_call	d_call	j_call	clone_size	cdr3_nt	cdr3_aa
14	TRBV6-1	NA	TRBJ2-3	NA	TGTGCCAGCAGAACCGGGGCCAGGACGGATACGCAGTATTTT	CASRTGARTDTQYF
16	TRBV20-1	NA	TRBJ2-1	few	TGCAGTGCTAGACGTGGGCCCGATTTTACTTACAATGAGCAGTTCTTC	CSARRGPDFTYNEQFF
11	TRBV29-1	NA	TRBJ2-1	few	TGCAGCGTGGGACACAACAATGAGCAGTTCTTC	CSVGHNNEQFF
15	TRBV5-1	TRBD1	TRBJ2-1	NA	TGCGCCAGCAGCGCAACGGACAGGGGGTCCTTGGAGCAGTTCTTC	CASSATDRGSLEQFF
15	TRBV6-2/TRBV6-3	NA	TRBJ2-3	NA	TGTGCCAGCGCACCCTCTGCGACAAGACGAAATACGCAGTATTTT	CASAPSATRRNTQYF
17	TRBV3-1	TRBD2	TRBJ2-3	few	TGTGCCAGCAGCCAAGTCCGGACTAGCGGGGATCTAGATACGCAGTATTTT	CASSQVRTSGDLDTQYF
15	TRBV7-2	TRBD1	TRBJ1-6	many	TGTGCCAGCAGCCGACCGGGACAGGGCAATTCACCCCTCCACTTT	CASSRPGQGNSPLHF
14	TRBV7-8	TRBD2	TRBJ2-1	NA	TGTGCCAGCAGCTTAAAACTAGCGGTTAATGAGCAGTTCTTC	CASSLKLAVNEQFF
15	TRBV5-5	NA	TRBJ2-1	NA	TGTGCCAGCAGCTCTAACAGTGCCTCCTACAATGAGCAGTTCTTC	CASSSNSASYNEQFF
16	TRBV12-3/TRBV12-4	NA	TRBJ2-5	NA	TGTGCCAGCAGTCCCCTTAGCGGTTGGGCCTGGGAGACCCAGTACTTC	CASSPLSGWAWETQYF
14	TRBV10-1	NA	TRBJ2-3	NA	TGCGCCAGCAGTGACGGCGGGAGCACAGATACGCAGTATTTT	CASSDGGSTDTQYF
19	TRBV11-1	TRBD2	TRBJ2-1	NA	TGTGCCAGCAGTCATCGGGGGCCCCTCCTAGCGGGAGTGTTGAGTGAGCAGTTCTTC	CASSHRGPLLAGVLSEQFF
13	TRBV24-1	NA	TRBJ2-1	few	TGTGCCACCAGTGATGAAGGGCTGGATGAGCAGTTCTTC	CATSDEGLDEQFF
15	TRBV6-2/TRBV6-3	TRBD1	TRBJ1-5	NA	TGTGCCAGCAGTTACTCCCCGACAGGGAATCAGCCCCAGCATTTT	CASSYSPTGNQPQHF
12	TRBV6-2/TRBV6-3	NA	TRBJ1-1	many	TGTGCCAGCAGTGACGTTGGCACTGAAGCTTTCTTT	CASSDVGTEAFF
12	TRBV12-3/TRBV12-4	NA	TRBJ1-2	NA	TGTGCCAGCAGTTTAGGCACGGTCGGCTACACCTTC	CASSLGTVGYTF
16	TRBV7-2	TRBD1	TRBJ2-1	NA	TGTGCCAGCAGCTTAGCGGGGACAGTTAGACTTGGGGAGCAGTTCTTC	CASSLAGTVRLGEQFF
13	TRBV6-1	NA	TRBJ2-5	NA	TGTGCCAGCAGTACCGGGCCGAAAGAGACCCAGTACTTC	CASSTGPKETQYF
13	TRBV2	NA	TRBJ2-5	NA	TGTGCCAGCAGTGAGCGCGGCCAAGAGACCCAGTACTTC	CASSERGQETQYF
14	TRBV2	NA	TRBJ2-6	few	TGTGCCGGTTCTAGCGTGCTCGGGGCCAACGTCCTGACTTTC	CAGSSVLGANVLTF
14	TRBV27	NA	TRBJ2-1	NA	TGTGCCAGCAGCAAATCCCTCCGGACATCTCGAGGGTTCTTC	CASSKSLRTSRGFF
13	TRBV7-9	TRBD1	TRBJ2-7	once	TGTGCCAGCAGCGCCGGGACAGGGTCCGAGCAGTACTTC	CASSAGTGSEQYF
16	TRBV3-1	TRBD2	TRBJ2-3	few	TGTGCCAGCAGCCAGAGCGGGGGGCGCCGGACAGATACGCAGTATTTT	CASSQSGGRRTDTQYF
15	TRBV5-1	NA	TRBJ1-2	NA	TGCGCCAGCAGCCCAGGACAGAACGCAAACTATGGCTACACCTTC	CASSPGQNANYGYTF
14	TRBV9	NA	TRBJ2-5	few	TGTGCCAGCAGCGTAGGTCCAGGGAAAGAGACCCAGTACTTC	CASSVGPGKETQYF
14	TRBV7-9	TRBD2	TRBJ2-1	once	TGTGCCAGCGCCCCTAGCGGAGTTTACAATGAGCAGTTCTTC	CASAPSGVYNEQFF
16	TRBV12-3/TRBV12-4	TRBD2	TRBJ2-3	NA	TGTGCCAGCAGTCTAGTAGCGGGCAGATCCACAGATACGCAGTATTTT	CASSLVAGRSTDTQYF
13	TRBV29-1	TRBD2	TRBJ2-7	many	TGCAGCGTTGAACTAGCGGGAGGGTACGAGCAGTACTTC	CSVELAGGYEQYF
13	TRBV5-1	TRBD2	TRBJ2-3	many	TGTGCCAGCAGTTTAGCGGGTACAGATACGCAGTATTTT	CASSLAGTDTQYF
12	TRBV27	NA	TRBJ2-7	few	TGTGCCAGCGGGCAGACGACCTACGAGCAGTACTTC	CASGQTTYEQYF
15	TRBV5-1	NA	TRBJ1-2	few	TGCGCCAGCAGCTTGGGGGTCGGACAGACCTATGGCTACACCTTC	CASSLGVGQTYGYTF
14	TRBV29-1	TRBD1	TRBJ2-7	NA	TGCAGCGTTGAAGATAAGGACAGGGACTACGAGCAGTACTTC	CSVEDKDRDYEQYF
17	TRBV7-9	TRBD2	TRBJ2-1	NA	TGTGCCAGCAGCCCGAGTGGACTAGCGGGAGTTAAGGATGAGCAGTTCTTC	CASSPSGLAGVKDEQFF
15	TRBV20-1	TRBD2	TRBJ2-1	NA	TGCAGTGCTAAGGATCGGCGGGAGCACCAGGGTGAGCAGTTCTTC	CSAKDRREHQGEQFF
14	TRBV6-1	NA	TRBJ2-4	many	TGTGCCAGCAGGCTAATTCCAGCCAAAAACATTCAGTACTTC	CASRLIPAKNIQYF
14	TRBV29-1	TRBD2	TRBJ2-3	many	TGCAGCGCTGAAAGCGGGAGCGGCACAGATACGCAGTATTTT	CSAESGSGTDTQYF
14	TRBV5-1	TRBD2	TRBJ2-3	NA	TGCGCCAGCAGCGTCGGGACTAGCGGTTATACGCAGTATTTT	CASSVGTSGYTQYF
16	TRBV7-8	TRBD2	TRBJ2-3	NA	TGTGCCAGCAGCTTAGTGGCTAGCGGCCACACAGATACGCAGTATTTT	CASSLVASGHTDTQYF
12	TRBV20-1	NA	TRBJ2-5	few	TGCAGTGCTCGCACCCACGGGGAGACCCAGTACTTC	CSARTHGETQYF
15	TRBV27	TRBD2	TRBJ2-7	NA	TGTGCCAGCAGCTTCGGGACTAGCGTCTCCTACGAGCAGTACTTC	CASSFGTSVSYEQYF
16	TRBV6-5	NA	TRBJ1-1	few	TGTGCCAGCAGTTACACGTGGACAGTCGTGAACACTGAAGCTTTCTTT	CASSYTWTVVNTEAFF
17	TRBV12-3/TRBV12-4	TRBD1	TRBJ2-7	NA	TGTGCCAGCTCCAAAGGAGACAGGGGGCGGACCGCCTACGAGCAGTACTTC	CASSKGDRGRTAYEQYF
14	TRBV12-3/TRBV12-4	NA	TRBJ2-7	many	TGTGCCAGCAGTTTCAGTACGGGCCCCTACGAGCAGTACTTC	CASSFSTGPYEQYF
13	TRBV24-1	NA	TRBJ2-1	NA	TGTGCCACCAGTGATTTGCAACGGGGGGAGCAGTTCTTC	CATSDLQRGEQFF
13	TRBV5-1	NA	TRBJ2-1	many	TGCGCCAGCAGCTTCACATTAATCGGTGAGCAGTTCTTC	CASSFTLIGEQFF
12	TRBV10-3	TRBD2	TRBJ2-1	NA	TGTGCCATCAGAGCGAGCGGGGGGGAGCAGTTCTTC	CAIRASGGEQFF